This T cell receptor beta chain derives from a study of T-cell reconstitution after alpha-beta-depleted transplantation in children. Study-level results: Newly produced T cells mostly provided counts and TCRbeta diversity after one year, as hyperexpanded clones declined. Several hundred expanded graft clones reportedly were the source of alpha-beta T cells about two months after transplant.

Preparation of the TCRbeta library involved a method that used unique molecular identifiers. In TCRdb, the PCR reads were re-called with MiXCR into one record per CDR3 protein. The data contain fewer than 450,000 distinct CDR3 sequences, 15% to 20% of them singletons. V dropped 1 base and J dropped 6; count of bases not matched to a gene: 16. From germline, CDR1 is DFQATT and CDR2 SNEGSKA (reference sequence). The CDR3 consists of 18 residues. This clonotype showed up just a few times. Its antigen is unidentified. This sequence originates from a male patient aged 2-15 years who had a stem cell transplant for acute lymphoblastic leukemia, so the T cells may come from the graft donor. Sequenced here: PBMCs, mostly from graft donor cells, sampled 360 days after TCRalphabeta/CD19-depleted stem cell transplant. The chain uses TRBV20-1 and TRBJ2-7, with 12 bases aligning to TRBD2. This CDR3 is CSARGWTSGTLYEAEQYF. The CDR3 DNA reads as TGCAGTGCTAGAGGCTGGACTAGCGGGACCCTCTACGAGGCCGAGCAGTACTTC.